This is a list of T cell receptor beta chains from one sample in a study of blood T cell repertoires in COVID-19. Data came from immunoSEQ multiplex PCR; TCRdb stores just in-frame clones and leaves some out. The data contain approximately 410,000 clones, roughly 85% of them singletons. Sample: peripheral blood. Receptors originate from a young woman with active or convalescent COVID-19. Both conserved end residues are part of each CDR3.

V,J,CDR3
TRBV11-2,TRBJ2-1,CASSFFRDSGEQFF
TRBV4-1,TRBJ2-3,CASSLQTSTVTDTQYF
TRBV11-2,TRBJ1-1,CASSPIGGVNTEAFF
TRBV7-9,TRBJ2-1,CASSLGMGRLNEQFF
TRBV18,TRBJ1-2,CASSPLSGKLDGYTF
TRBV7-2,TRBJ2-7,CASSLDVSRHEQYF
TRBV4-1,TRBJ2-7,CASSQVSARVSEQYF
TRBV5-1,TRBJ2-3,CASTHQAGPTDTQYF
TRBV7-8,TRBJ2-7,CASSLALPGQGYEQYF
TRBV27,TRBJ1-1,CASSFLRGGPNTEAFF
TRBV4-1,TRBJ1-2,CASSLNDAALVDYGYTF
TRBV5-1,TRBJ2-3,CASSQGQVTTDTQYF
TRBV9,TRBJ2-5,CASSVGHSSVYQETQYF
TRBV6-2/TRBV6-3,TRBJ1-2,CASSYSVGNYGYTF
TRBV9,TRBJ2-7,CASSIGIWDSTYEQYF
TRBV6-5,TRBJ1-4,CASSPGWANEKLFF
TRBV3-1/TRBV3-2,TRBJ2-3,CASSYLSQGQYF
TRBV19,TRBJ1-3,CASSTVDTAGNTIYF
TRBV27,TRBJ2-1,CASSLAGAGYNEQFF
TRBV4-1,TRBJ2-5,CASSSWGLAGGRQETQYF
TRBV15,TRBJ1-2,CATSHRGLRYYGYTF
TRBV10-3,TRBJ1-1,CAIRPENANTEAFF
TRBV29-1,TRBJ2-2,CSVVQGATGELFF
TRBV3-1/TRBV3-2,TRBJ2-3,CASSRDFPDTQYF
TRBV27,TRBJ1-4,CASSLYRGEKLFF
TRBV30,TRBJ1-2,CAWVRDSYGYTF